The 29 T cell receptor beta chains in this list originate from one sample, sequenced in a study of blood T cell repertoires in COVID-19. Here immunoSEQ multiplex PCR was the method, and the copy in TCRdb shows in-frame clones only, minus some. The table lists 130,000 or so clones, about four fifths of them singletons. The sequenced sample consisted of peripheral blood. The origin of the receptors is a human donor in a cohort sampled during active COVID-19.

This chain connects TRBV3-1 (or the pseudogene TRBV3-2) to TRBJ2-7; D perhaps matches TRBD1 (6 bases). CDR3 size: 15 residues. V lost 7 bases and J 0 bases, leaving 16 bases between the germline ends. Germline V gene lookup returns CDR1 LGHDT and CDR2 YNNKEL (reference sequence). The CDR3 reads CASTSGERNSYEQYF. CDR3 in DNA: TGTGCCAGCACTTCAGGGGAGCGGAACTCCTACGAGCAGTACTTC.

The chain uses TRBV18 and TRBJ2-7; 8 bases map to TRBD1. The CDR3 has 15 amino acids. V shed 4 bases and J 5 bases; nucleotides not matched to a gene: 10. From germline, CDR1 is KGHSH and CDR2 LQKENI. CDR3 in amino acids: CASSRETGAAHEQYF. CDR3 sequence (DNA): TGTGCCAGCTCACGGGAGACAGGGGCCGCCCACGAGCAGTACTTC.

V usage is TRBV6-2 or TRBV6-3 and J usage is TRBJ2-2, with TRBD2 matching 7 bases. CDR1 and CDR2 from the germline V gene are MNHEY and SVGEGT. V gave up 1 base and J gave up 0 bases; unmatched junction bases: 2. This CDR3 region has 16 residues. The CDR3 is CASSYLGLANTGELFF. The CDR3 coding sequence is TGTGCCAGCAGTTACTTAGGACTAGCGAACACCGGGGAGCTGTTTTTT.

The gene calls are TRBV7-2 and TRBJ1-2; TRBD1 is a possible D gene (5 bases). There are 14 residues in the CDR3. Trimming took off 1 base at V and 7 bases at J, with 13 bases between the two ends. Germline CDR1 and CDR2: SGHTA and FQGNSA. The CDR3 nucleotides are TGTGCCAGCAGCTTAGTTGCAGGGCCAGGTGGCTACACCTTC. Its protein is CASSLVAGPGGYTF. Full variable domain (missing parts from reference TRBV7-2 and TRBJ1-2): GAGVSQSPSNKVTEKGKDVELRCDPISGHTALYWYRQSLGQGLEFLIYFQGNSAPDKSGLPSDRFSAERTGGSVSTLTIQRTQQEDSAVYLCASSLVAGPGGYTFGSGTRLTVV.

The chain carries TRBV5-5 and TRBJ1-6; TRBD1 is a possible D gene (6 bases). Trimming stripped 2 bases from V and 0 bases from J, with 6 bases between. The CDR3 has 15 amino acids. The germline gives CDR1 SGHKS, CDR2 YYEKEE (reference sequence). The CDR3 spells CASSLQGSYNSPLHF. Written as DNA, the CDR3 is TGTGCCAGCAGCTTACAGGGCTCCTATAATTCACCCCTCCACTTT.

V usage is TRBV10-3 and J usage is TRBJ2-5; a possible D gene is TRBD1 (6 bases). Germline V lookup: CDR1 ENHRY, CDR2 SYGVKD. The CDR3 runs 14 residues. V shed 10 bases and J shed 1 base, with 16 bases lying between them. The CDR3 sequence is CATGLRDTQETQYF. CDR3 in DNA: TGTGCCACCGGCTTGAGGGACACCCAAGAGACCCAGTACTTC.

The chain employs TRBV2 and TRBJ2-3; 11 bases agree with TRBD2. Germline V CDR1 and CDR2: SNHLY, FYNNEI. This CDR3 is 15 amino acids long. Trimming at V came to 6 bases and at J to 2 bases, leaving 4 bases not matched to a gene. CDR3 nucleotide sequence: TGTGCCAGCAGGGGACTAGCGGAATACACAGATACGCAGTATTTT. Protein: CASRGLAEYTDTQYF. Drawing the rest from reference TRBV2 and TRBJ2-3, the complete variable domain is EPEVTQTPSHQVTQMGQEVILRCVPISNHLYFYWYRQILGQKVEFLVSFYNNEISEKSEIFDDQFSVERPDGSNFTLKIRSTKLEDSAMYFCASRGLAEYTDTQYFGPGTRLTVL.

A few counts support this clone. The chain couples TRBV7-9 to TRBJ1-5; D may be TRBD1 (6 bases). The CDR3 length is 13 residues. The germline V gene encodes CDR1 SEHNR and CDR2 FQNEAQ (reference sequence). The ends were cut back, 5 bases at V and 7 bases at J, with 12 bases in the middle. The DNA for the CDR3 is TGTGCCAGCAGCGAACAGGGAGAACAGCCCCAGCATTTT. Amino acid sequence: CASSEQGEQPQHF.

The V call is TRBV5-1, the J call TRBJ2-1, with unresolved D. CDR1 SGHRS and CDR2 YFSETQ come from the germline V gene. The CDR3 length is 11 residues. Trimming removed 4 bases from V and 5 bases from J, with 4 bases in between. DNA for the CDR3: TGCGCCAGCAGCCATGACAATGAGCAGTTCTTC. Translated, it gives CASSHDNEQFF.

The rearrangement joins TRBV6-5 to TRBJ2-7; D not certain. Germline CDR1 reads MNHEY; CDR2 reads SVGAGI. The CDR3 has 14 amino acids. The V and J ends lost 0 bases and 3 bases respectively, with 9 bases between them. CDR3 sequence reads: CASSYSTPHYEQYF. CDR3 sequence (DNA): TGTGCCAGCAGTTACTCGACTCCACACTACGAGCAGTACTTC.

The table lists this clone with a few counts. CDR3 sequence reads: CASSLGRRGDIDGYTF. As DNA, the CDR3 is TGTGCCAGCAGCTTAGGACGGAGAGGGGACATAGATGGCTACACCTTC. The genes are TRBV7-9 and TRBJ1-2; D might be TRBD1 (6 bases). V lost 1 base and J lost 6, with 18 bases in between. Germline V gives CDR1 SEHNR, CDR2 FQNEAQ (reference sequence). The CDR3 contains 16 residues.

V is TRBV10-3 and J is TRBJ1-1, with D unresolved. Trimming pared 2 bases from V and 5 bases from J, leaving 12 bases between. The germline V gene encodes CDR1 ENHRY and CDR2 SYGVKD. CDR3 length: 14 residues. The CDR3 here is CAISERVGSTEAFF. In DNA form, the CDR3 reads TGTGCCATCAGTGAGCGGGTGGGGAGTACTGAAGCTTTCTTT.

The chain is built from TRBV7-6 and TRBJ2-6; TRBD1 might be the D (5 bases). V lost 5 bases, J lost 3 bases, and 14 bases lay in between. Germline assignment: CDR1 SGHVS and CDR2 FNYEAQ. The CDR3 consists of 16 residues. DNA of the CDR3: TGTGCCAGCAGCCCCTTTTCCACAGGTGGGGCCAACGTCCTGACTTTC. Its protein product is CASSPFSTGGANVLTF.

The V call is TRBV11-2, the J call TRBJ2-5; the D gene is possibly TRBD2 (5 bases). Trimming stripped 2 bases from V and 6 bases from J, with 16 bases between. Germline CDR1 reads SGHAT; CDR2 reads FQNNGV. The CDR3 length is 15 residues. The chain's CDR3 is CASSLNEGPWKTQYF. Here the CDR3 DNA reads TGTGCCAGCAGCTTAAATGAGGGCCCCTGGAAGACCCAGTACTTC.

The chain couples TRBV19 to TRBJ2-7, with a tentative D call TRBD2 (5 bases). This CDR3 is built from 15 residues. In germline, CDR1 is LNHDA, CDR2 SQIVND (reference sequence). Between the trimmed V and J ends, which lost 1 base and 3 bases, there was a span of 13 bases. The CDR3 bases are TGTGCCAGTAGTATAGGCCCCTTACTAGACTACGAGCAGTACTTC. Translating it yields CASSIGPLLDYEQYF.

This rearrangement joins TRBV10-3 to TRBJ2-1; TRBD2 matches 13 bases. J gave up 6 bases and V 0 bases, and 8 bases lay outside the gene matches. The CDR3 totals 18 residues. CDR1 ENHRY and CDR2 SYGVKD come from the germline V gene. CDR3 sequence: CAISESILAGGILNEQFF. CDR3 coding DNA: TGTGCCATCAGTGAGTCGATACTAGCGGGAGGGATTCTCAATGAGCAGTTCTTC.

This clone was seen more than once but under ten times. The chain combines TRBV7-3 with TRBJ2-2, with 8 bases fitting TRBD1. Unmatched junction bases numbered 7, after V lost 5 bases and J lost 2 bases. The CDR3 is made up of 16 amino acids. Germline CDR1 is SGHTA and CDR2 is FQGTGA. The CDR3 protein is CASSPWTGRNTGELFF. CDR3 nucleotides: TGTGCCAGCAGCCCTTGGACAGGGCGAAACACCGGGGAGCTGTTTTTT.

V and J are TRBV7-3 and TRBJ2-3; D not certain. V was pared by 5 bases and J by 6 bases, with 12 bases between. The CDR3 runs 13 residues. Germline CDR1 SGHTA, CDR2 FQGTGA. The CDR3 nucleotides read TGTGCCAGCAGCCCCGGAGACGTGGATACGCAGTATTTT. Translation: CASSPGDVDTQYF.

V is TRBV4-1 and J is TRBJ2-7; D is unresolved. This CDR3 is built from 14 residues. Looked up from germline, CDR1 is MGHRA and CDR2 is YSYEKL. The germline V and J ends were trimmed by 1 base and 6 bases, with 13 bases remaining between them. The CDR3 nucleotides are TGCGCCAGCAGCCAAGGGAGTTGGCGTACCGAGCAGTACTTC. Translating gives CASSQGSWRTEQYF.

This clone was recorded only once. The genes are TRBV6-6 and TRBJ2-7; D is perhaps TRBD1 (5 bases). In germline, CDR1 is MNHNY, CDR2 SVGAGI (reference sequence). The CDR3 totals 14 residues. Trimming took 2 bases from V and 0 from J, leaving 8 bases between them. The CDR3, as DNA: TGTGCCAGCAGTTACGACAGTAGCTCCTACGAGCAGTACTTC. Translation gives CASSYDSSSYEQYF.

J is TRBJ2-3 and V is TRBV9; maybe TRBD2 (6 bases). Trimming took 0 bases from V and 4 from J, leaving 15 bases between them. This CDR3 has 16 amino acids. CDR1 is SGDLS, CDR2 YYNGEE, per germline. The CDR3, as DNA: TGTGCCAGCAGCGTAGGTTCCCTAGCGACCGCAGATACGCAGTATTTT. As protein: CASSVGSLATADTQYF.

The V call is TRBV29-1, the J call TRBJ2-7; 7 nucleotides align to TRBD2. Germline V gene data show CDR1 as SQVTM and CDR2 as ANQGSEA. This CDR3 is 13 amino acids long. After removal of 7 bases from V and 2 bases from J, the junction contained 8 bases not matched to a gene. This CDR3 reads CSAGWGGAYEQYF. DNA of the CDR3: TGCAGCGCTGGGTGGGGGGGAGCCTACGAGCAGTACTTC.

This clone was detected only a few times. This chain connects TRBV19 to TRBJ1-5; TRBD1 is a possible D gene (5 bases). The CDR3 consists of 13 residues. V was cut by 3 bases and J by 11 bases, with 14 bases left in between. Germline lookup yields CDR1 LNHDA and CDR2 SQIVND (reference sequence). The CDR3 region has the DNA TGTGCCAGTAGTATTCAAATAAGGGGTGCCCAGCATTTT. Translation gives CASSIQIRGAQHF.

This clone was seen just once. The chain combines TRBV2 with TRBJ1-2; TRBD1 is a possible D gene (5 bases). With 4 bases removed from V and 7 bases from J, the gap between germline ends came to 10 bases. The CDR3 has 12 residues. Germline V lookup: CDR1 SNHLY, CDR2 FYNNEI. The CDR3 loop is CASSARGSGYTF. The CDR3 region has the DNA TGTGCCAGCAGTGCTAGGGGAAGTGGCTACACCTTC.

This chain joins TRBV7-3 and TRBJ2-7; a weak D match, TRBD2 (6 bases). V gave up 1 base and J gave up 0 bases, with 10 bases separating them. The germline gives CDR1 SGHTA, CDR2 FQGTGA. The CDR3 is 15 amino acids. CDR3 sequence: CASSLIAESSYEQYF. The CDR3, as DNA: TGTGCCAGCAGCTTAATAGCGGAAAGCTCCTACGAGCAGTACTTC.

This clone was counted a single time. The DNA of the CDR3 is TGTGCCAGCAGCTTAGAAGCGACAGGGGTCTATGGCTACACCTTC. It translates to CASSLEATGVYGYTF. The chain couples TRBV11-2 to TRBJ1-2; the match to TRBD1 covers 8 bases. J was trimmed by 4 bases and V by 0 bases; bases with no gene match: 4. Germline values: CDR1 SGHAT, CDR2 FQNNGV. CDR3 size: 15 residues.

This clone was detected once. The chain couples TRBV5-6 to TRBJ2-3; TRBD2 is a possible D gene (5 bases). Trimming pared 4 bases from V and 5 bases from J, leaving 11 bases between. CDR3 length: 13 residues. Looked up from germline, CDR1 is SGHDT and CDR2 is YYEEEE. DNA for the CDR3: TGTGCCAGCAGCCCGGGCCGGGGAGATACGCAGTATTTT. Encoded protein: CASSPGRGDTQYF.

The chain couples TRBV5-1 to TRBJ2-3, with no clear D. The germline CDR1 and CDR2 sequences are SGHRS and YFSETQ. With 3 bases removed from V and 5 bases from J, the gap between germline ends came to 13 bases. CDR3 size: 14 residues. DNA for the CDR3: TGCGCCAGCAGCTCCCTAGGTTCCAAAGATACGCAGTATTTT. Amino acids: CASSSLGSKDTQYF.

The CDR3 coding sequence is TGTGCCAGCAGCTTTGCAGGACTAGCGGGAGGCACAGATACGCAGTATTTT. It codes for CASSFAGLAGGTDTQYF. V usage is TRBV11-2 and J usage is TRBJ2-3; 13 nucleotides agree with TRBD2. CDR1 is SGHAT, CDR2 FQNNGV, per germline. V lost 3 bases, J lost 1 base, and 4 bases stayed unmatched. The CDR3 totals 17 residues.